This T cell receptor beta chain was obtained from a study of shared clonotypes between healthy human individuals. The study, taken as a whole, reports: Compared with memory subsets, naive subsets generally had larger estimated richness.

Method: immunoSEQ multiplex PCR; TCRdb's copy keeps in-frame clones and lacks some. The table records roughly 700,000 clones, 74% of them present only once. The germline CDR1 and CDR2 sequences are SGHDN and FVKESK. This CDR3 comprises 16 residues. Between the trimmed V and J ends, which lost 4 bases and 1 base, there was a span of 14 bases. This clone was counted once. As yet, its antigen is unknown. The clonotype originates from a woman aged 25 to 39 in good health. The sequencing input was memory CD4+ T cells sorted from blood. Subset described: CD45RA-negative fraction. The J gene is TRBJ1-3, the V gene TRBV14; D is possibly TRBD1 (5 bases). The CDR3 loop is CASSRRGGDSGNTIYF. The CDR3 DNA reads TGTGCCAGCAGCCGCCGGGGCGGGGATTCTGGAAACACCATATATTTT.